Presented here are 23 T cell receptor beta chains from one specimen sequenced in a study of T cell repertoires in cytomegalovirus infection. Antigens of these TCRs are unknown. Each CDR3 protein gets one entry after TCRdb re-called the reads with MiXCR. The data contain about 500,000 distinct CDR3 sequences, 25% to 35% of them seen just once; the ten biggest clones take up 15% to 20%. The sample was cultured PBMCs, taken from culture after CMV antigen stimulation. These receptors were obtained from a human donor in good health (CMV status not recorded). Some clones in this sample may be carry-over from other donors' samples.

This clonotype appeared a few times. The chain has TRBV11-2 and TRBJ2-1, with 8 positions matching TRBD1. Germline CDR1 is SGHAT and CDR2 is FQNNGV. The CDR3 runs to 15 residues. With 4 bases clipped from V and 4 bases from J, the junction kept 6 bases outside the gene matches. This CDR3 is CASSSSTGAYNEQFF. CDR3 in DNA: TGTGCCAGCAGCTCCTCGACAGGGGCGTACAATGAGCAGTTCTTC.

This clonotype was seen just once. V gene TRBV4-3 combines with J gene TRBJ2-5; 10 nucleotides line up with TRBD1. CDR1 is LGHNA and CDR2 is YSLEER in the germline V gene. The V segment lost 0 bases and the J segment 3 bases; nucleotides outside the gene matches: 1. This CDR3 has 15 amino acids. The DNA for the CDR3 is TGCGCCAGCAGCCAAGAGGGGACAGGGGAAGAGACCCAGTACTTC. It specifies CASSQEGTGEETQYF.

The gene calls are TRBV7-6 and TRBJ2-3; D possibly corresponds to TRBD1 (5 bases). The CDR3 is 17 residues long. The germline V gene has CDR1 SGHVS and CDR2 FNYEAQ. Trimming removed 7 bases at V and 2 bases at J, with 22 bases between. The CDR3, as DNA: TGTGCCAGCATGCCGCTATGGGGCGCGGAGCCCACAGATACGCAGTATTTT. It specifies CASMPLWGAEPTDTQYF. Complete variable domain (other parts from reference TRBV7-6 and TRBJ2-3): GAGVSQSPRYKVTKRGQDVALRCDPISGHVSLYWYRQALGQGPEFLTYFNYEAQQDKSGLPNDRFSAERPEGSISTLTIQRTEQRDSAMYRCASMPLWGAEPTDTQYFGPGTRLTVL.

The V call is TRBV20-1, the J call TRBJ2-3; D gene uncertain. CDR3 length: 15 residues. The V end was cut by 0 bases, the J end by 0 bases, with 10 bases between. CDR1 and CDR2 from the germline V gene are DFQATT and SNEGSKA (reference sequence). CDR3 coding DNA: TGCAGTGCTAGAGATGCCGGAGTTAGCACAGATACGCAGTATTTT. Translating it yields CSARDAGVSTDTQYF.

This clonotype appeared a few times. The chain carries TRBV12-5 and TRBJ2-1; TRBD1 matches 7 bases. The CDR3 covers 17 residues. Germline V gene sequence: CDR1 LGHNT, CDR2 FRNRAP. With 0 bases clipped from V and 4 bases from J, the junction kept 9 bases outside the gene matches. CDR3 amino acids: CASGLVLDRRGYNEQFF. CDR3 nucleotides: TGTGCTAGTGGTTTGGTATTGGACAGGAGAGGGTACAATGAGCAGTTCTTC.

This chain connects TRBV27 to TRBJ2-3, with D perhaps being TRBD1 or TRBD2 (6 bases each). The length of the CDR3 is 13 residues. V lost 7 bases, J lost 6 bases, and 14 bases lay in between. The germline V gene has CDR1 MNHEY and CDR2 SMNVEV (reference sequence). CDR3 residues: CASTFRGADTQYF. CDR3 bases: TGTGCCAGCACTTTTAGGGGGGCGGATACGCAGTATTTT.

This clonotype was observed a few times. An end of the junction does not agree with germline; a read error may underlie this. The genes are TRBV7-6 and TRBJ2-5; 13 nucleotides agree with TRBD2. Germline V gene sequence: CDR1 SGHVS, CDR2 FNYEAQ. The CDR3 length is 16 residues. The CDR3 here is CASSRTSGSAGETQYF. The CDR3 DNA reads as TGTGCTAGCAGTCGGACTAGCGGGAGTGCGGGAGAGACCCAGTACTTC.

In its sample, this clonotype was seen a few times. CDR3 protein: CASSPEGGSLPDDYTF. The CDR3 DNA reads as TGTGCCAGCAGCCCGGAAGGAGGAAGCCTTCCCGATGACTACACCTTC. The gene calls are TRBV7-3 and TRBJ1-2; the D is unclear. Germline loops: CDR1 SGHTA, CDR2 FQGTGA. V was clipped by 5 bases and J by 10 bases, with 26 bases between them. This CDR3 is 16 amino acids long.

This clonotype turned up a few times. DNA for the CDR3: TGTGCCAGCAGCTCGACTAGCGGGAGAGAGACCGAGCAGTACTTC. Amino acid sequence: CASSSTSGRETEQYF. The J gene is TRBJ2-7, the V gene TRBV7-9, with 12 bases that match TRBD2. The CDR3 covers 15 residues. With 4 bases clipped from V and 6 bases from J, the junction kept 7 bases outside the gene matches. Germline V gene lookup returns CDR1 SEHNR and CDR2 FQNEAQ (reference sequence).

The genes are TRBV9 and TRBJ2-5; D remains unclear. Trimming pared 4 bases from V and 5 bases from J, leaving 15 bases between. Looked up from germline, CDR1 is SGDLS and CDR2 is YYNGEE. The CDR3 extends over 14 amino acids. In DNA, the CDR3 is TGTGCCAGCAGCCCTCAGATTACGTCGGAGACCCAGTACTTC. This codes for CASSPQITSETQYF.

This clonotype was picked up a small number of times. The chain couples TRBV4-2 to TRBJ1-5; TRBD1 matches 7 bases. The CDR3 extends over 16 amino acids. Germline V gene data show CDR1 as LGHNA and CDR2 as YNFKEQ. Trimming took 0 bases from V and 2 from J; bases not matched to a gene: 4. The CDR3 is CASSQDPGTGNQPQHF. The CDR3 DNA sequence: TGTGCCAGCAGCCAAGACCCCGGGACAGGCAATCAGCCCCAGCATTTT.

This clonotype was found a few times. The chain joins TRBV28 to TRBJ1-3; weak D call: TRBD1 (5 bases). CDR3 length equals 14 residues. Trimming removed 8 bases at V and 3 bases at J, with 14 bases between. CDR1 MDHEN and CDR2 SYDVKM come from the germline V gene. The CDR3 is CASVPGGLGNTIYF. The CDR3 region has the DNA TGTGCCAGCGTTCCCGGGGGACTTGGAAACACCATATATTTT.

The chain joins TRBV12-3 or TRBV12-4 to TRBJ2-2; 7 bases fit TRBD2. J gave up 3 bases and V 6 bases, and 7 bases lay outside the gene matches. CDR3 length: 15 residues. CDR3 residues: CASSRAGVHTGELFF. DNA for the CDR3: TGTGCCAGCAGCCGGGCGGGGGTCCACACCGGGGAGCTGTTTTTT.

At least ten counts were recorded for this clonotype. V is TRBV7-2 and J is TRBJ2-5, with 11 bases that match TRBD2. The CDR3 sequence is 16 residues long. Germline CDR1 SGHTA, CDR2 FQGNSA. Germline trimming cut 2 bases from V and 1 base from J; bases unmatched to any gene: 3. CDR3 DNA: TGTGCCAGCAGCTTACTAGCGGGAGGACTCCAAGAGACCCAGTACTTC. This codes for CASSLLAGGLQETQYF.

This clonotype has at least ten counts. V gene TRBV7-2 combines with J gene TRBJ1-4; D is uncertain. CDR3 length: 15 residues. The V gene's germline CDR1 is SGHTA and CDR2 FQGNSA. Between the trimmed V and J ends, which lost 5 bases and 7 bases, there was a span of 17 bases. The CDR3 spells CASSRSTGPGEKLFF. For the CDR3, the DNA is TGTGCCAGCAGCCGGTCCACGGGCCCCGGTGAAAAACTGTTTTTT.

The V gene is TRBV7-6, the J gene TRBJ2-7; 10 bases are shared with TRBD1. CDR1 is SGHVS, CDR2 FNYEAQ, per germline. The J segment lost 2 bases and the V segment lost 5 bases, leaving 12 bases of the junction unmatched. The CDR3 spans 17 residues. The CDR3 protein is CASSPDRGGQGAYEQYF. As DNA, the CDR3 is TGTGCCAGCAGCCCCGACCGCGGAGGACAGGGGGCCTACGAGCAGTACTTC.

The table lists this clonotype with a few counts. The J gene is TRBJ2-3, the V gene TRBV19; D is perhaps TRBD1 or TRBD2 (5 bases each). Trimming pared 5 bases from V and 5 bases from J, leaving 14 bases between. Germline V lookup: CDR1 LNHDA, CDR2 SQIVND (reference sequence). The CDR3 runs 14 residues. This CDR3 reads CASSPPGPGDTQYF. In DNA form, the CDR3 reads TGTGCCAGTAGTCCACCGGGGCCAGGAGATACGCAGTATTTT.

The genes are TRBV7-2 and TRBJ2-5; 8 bases fit TRBD2. Germline-derived CDR1 and CDR2 are SGHTA and FQGNSA. J was trimmed by 2 bases and V by 5 bases; bases with no gene match: 7. The CDR3 spans 15 residues. CDR3 sequence reads: CASSKGIAGQETQYF. Written as DNA, the CDR3 is TGTGCCAGCAGCAAGGGGATAGCGGGACAAGAGACCCAGTACTTC.

This clonotype was seen a handful of times. This sequence joins TRBV27 and TRBJ2-7; D is possibly TRBD1 (5 bases). The V end lost 8 bases, the J end lost 4 bases, and 18 bases lay between the germline ends. The CDR3 is 14 amino acids. Germline values: CDR1 MNHEY, CDR2 SMNVEV (reference sequence). CDR3 protein: CASGRGQGVYEQYF. CDR3 nucleotides: TGTGCCAGCGGCCGTGGGCAGGGTGTATACGAGCAGTACTTC.

The chain uses TRBV28 and TRBJ1-1; 8 bases agree with TRBD1. V shed 3 bases, J shed 6 bases, and the junction held 3 bases outside the gene matches. The CDR3 has 13 residues. In germline, CDR1 is MDHEN, CDR2 SYDVKM. CDR3 amino acids: CASSLTGAPEAFF. DNA of the CDR3: TGTGCCAGCAGTTTGACAGGGGCTCCTGAAGCTTTCTTT.

The chain links TRBV20-1 to TRBJ2-1, with 13 bases identical to TRBD2. CDR3 length equals 16 residues. The germline gives CDR1 DFQATT, CDR2 SNEGSKA (reference sequence). The CDR3 region has the DNA TGCAATACAATCGGACTAGCGGGAGACCCCTACAATGAGCAGTTCTTC. Its protein product is CNTIGLAGDPYNEQFF.

This clonotype was seen many times. The rearrangement joins TRBV29-1 to TRBJ2-1; D is uncertain. Germline V gives CDR1 SQVTM, CDR2 ANQGSEA. V was pared by 5 bases and J by 0 bases, with 11 bases between. The CDR3 has 14 amino acids. The CDR3 is CSVLSGSSYNEQFF. The CDR3, as DNA: TGCAGCGTTTTGTCGGGCAGCTCCTACAATGAGCAGTTCTTC.

The chain employs TRBV11-3 and TRBJ2-7, with D possibly called TRBD1 or TRBD2 (5 bases each). Germline CDR1 reads SGHNT; CDR2 reads YENEEA. Trimming removed 1 base from V and 1 base from J, with 8 bases in between. This CDR3 spans 14 amino acids. CDR3 region: CASSLGDGSYEQYF. In nucleotides, the CDR3 is TGTGCCAGCAGCTTAGGGGACGGATCCTACGAGCAGTACTTC.